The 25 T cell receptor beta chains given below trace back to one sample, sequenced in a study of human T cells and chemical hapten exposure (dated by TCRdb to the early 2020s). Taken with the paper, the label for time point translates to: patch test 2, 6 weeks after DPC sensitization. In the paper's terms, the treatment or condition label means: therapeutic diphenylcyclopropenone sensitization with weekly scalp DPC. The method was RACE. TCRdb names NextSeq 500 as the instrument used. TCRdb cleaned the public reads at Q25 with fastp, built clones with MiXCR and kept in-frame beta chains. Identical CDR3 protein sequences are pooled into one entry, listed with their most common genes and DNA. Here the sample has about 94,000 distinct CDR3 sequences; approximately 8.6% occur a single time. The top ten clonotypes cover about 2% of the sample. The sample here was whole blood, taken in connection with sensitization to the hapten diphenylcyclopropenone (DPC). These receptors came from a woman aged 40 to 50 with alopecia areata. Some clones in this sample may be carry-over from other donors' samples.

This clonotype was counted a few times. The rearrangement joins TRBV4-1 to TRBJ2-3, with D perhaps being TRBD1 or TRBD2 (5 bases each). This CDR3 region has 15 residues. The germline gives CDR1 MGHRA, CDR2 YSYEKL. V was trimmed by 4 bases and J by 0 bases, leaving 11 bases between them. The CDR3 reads CASSRGATSTDTQYF. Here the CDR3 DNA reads TGCGCCAGCAGCCGAGGGGCGACTAGCACAGATACGCAGTATTTT.

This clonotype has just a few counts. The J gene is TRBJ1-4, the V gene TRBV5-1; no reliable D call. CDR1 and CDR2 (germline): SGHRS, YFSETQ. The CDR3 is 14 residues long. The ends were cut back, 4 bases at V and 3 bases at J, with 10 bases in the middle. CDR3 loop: CASSRTSSNEKLFF. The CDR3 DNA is TGCGCCAGCAGCAGAACGTCATCTAATGAAAAACTGTTTTTT.

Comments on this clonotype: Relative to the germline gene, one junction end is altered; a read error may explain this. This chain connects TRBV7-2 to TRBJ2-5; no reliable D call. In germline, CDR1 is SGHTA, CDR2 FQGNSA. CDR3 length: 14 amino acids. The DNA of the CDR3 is TGTGACAGCAGCTTAAGGCGGAACCAAGAGACCCAGTACTTC. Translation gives CDSSLRRNQETQYF.

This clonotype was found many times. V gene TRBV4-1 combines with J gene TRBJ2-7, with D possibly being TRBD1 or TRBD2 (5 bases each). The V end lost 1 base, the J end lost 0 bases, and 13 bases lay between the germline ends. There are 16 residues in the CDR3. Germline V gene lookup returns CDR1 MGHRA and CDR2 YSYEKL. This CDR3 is CASSQVRAGVSYEQYF. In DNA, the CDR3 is TGCGCCAGCAGCCAAGTCAGGGCGGGCGTCTCCTACGAGCAGTACTTC.

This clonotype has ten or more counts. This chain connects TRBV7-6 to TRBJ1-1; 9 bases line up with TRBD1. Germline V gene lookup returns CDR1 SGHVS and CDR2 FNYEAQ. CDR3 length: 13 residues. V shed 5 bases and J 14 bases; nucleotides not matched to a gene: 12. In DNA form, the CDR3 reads TGTGCCAGCAGCCTCAGCGGACAGGGGAAGTTGTTCTTT. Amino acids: CASSLSGQGKLFF.

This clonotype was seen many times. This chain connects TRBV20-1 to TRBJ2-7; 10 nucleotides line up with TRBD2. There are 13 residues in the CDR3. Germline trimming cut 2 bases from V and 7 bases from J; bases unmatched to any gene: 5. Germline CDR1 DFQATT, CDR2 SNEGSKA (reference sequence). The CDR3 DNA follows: TGCAGTGCTAGACTAGCGGGAGTTCGGGAGCAGTACTTC. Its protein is CSARLAGVREQYF.

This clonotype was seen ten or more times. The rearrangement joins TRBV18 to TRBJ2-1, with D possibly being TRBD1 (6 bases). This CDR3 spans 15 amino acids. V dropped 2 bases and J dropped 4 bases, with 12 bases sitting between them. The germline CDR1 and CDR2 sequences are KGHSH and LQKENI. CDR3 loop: CASSPGQGPYNEQFF. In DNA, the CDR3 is TGTGCCAGCTCACCAGGGCAGGGGCCTTACAATGAGCAGTTCTTC.

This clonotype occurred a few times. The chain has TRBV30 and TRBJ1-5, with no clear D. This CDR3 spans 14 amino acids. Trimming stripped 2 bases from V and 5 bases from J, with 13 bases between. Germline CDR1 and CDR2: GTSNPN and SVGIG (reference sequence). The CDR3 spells CAWSRAGGHQPQHF. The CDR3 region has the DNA TGTGCCTGGAGTAGAGCTGGAGGGCATCAGCCCCAGCATTTT. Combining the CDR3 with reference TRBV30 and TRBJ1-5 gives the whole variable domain SQTIHQWPATLVQPVGSPLSLECTVEGTSNPNLYWYRQAAGRGLQLLFYSVGIGQISSEVPQNLSASRPQDRQFILSSKKLLLSDSGFYLCAWSRAGGHQPQHFGDGTRLSIL.

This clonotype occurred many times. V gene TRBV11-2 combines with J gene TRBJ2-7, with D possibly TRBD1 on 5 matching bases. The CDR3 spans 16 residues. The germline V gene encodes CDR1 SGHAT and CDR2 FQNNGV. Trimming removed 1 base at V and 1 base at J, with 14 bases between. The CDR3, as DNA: TGTGCCAGCAGCTTAGGACAGCGTCTTAGTTCCTACGAGCAGTACTTC. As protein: CASSLGQRLSSYEQYF.

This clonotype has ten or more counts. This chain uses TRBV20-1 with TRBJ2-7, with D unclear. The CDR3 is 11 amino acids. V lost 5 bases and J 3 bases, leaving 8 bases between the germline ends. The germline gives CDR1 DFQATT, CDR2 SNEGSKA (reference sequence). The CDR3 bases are TGCAGTGCTCGACCCGGCTACGAGCAGTACTTC. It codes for CSARPGYEQYF.

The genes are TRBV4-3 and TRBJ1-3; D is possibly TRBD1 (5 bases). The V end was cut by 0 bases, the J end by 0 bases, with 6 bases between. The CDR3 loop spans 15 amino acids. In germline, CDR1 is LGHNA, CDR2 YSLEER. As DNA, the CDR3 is TGCGCCAGCAGCCAAGAGGGGGGCTCTGGAAACACCATATATTTT. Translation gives CASSQEGGSGNTIYF.

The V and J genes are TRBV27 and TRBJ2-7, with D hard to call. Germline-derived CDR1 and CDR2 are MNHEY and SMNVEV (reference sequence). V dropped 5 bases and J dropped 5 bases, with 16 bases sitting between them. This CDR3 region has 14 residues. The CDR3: CASSKQTVADEQYF. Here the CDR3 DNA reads TGTGCCAGCAGTAAACAAACAGTGGCCGACGAGCAGTACTTC.

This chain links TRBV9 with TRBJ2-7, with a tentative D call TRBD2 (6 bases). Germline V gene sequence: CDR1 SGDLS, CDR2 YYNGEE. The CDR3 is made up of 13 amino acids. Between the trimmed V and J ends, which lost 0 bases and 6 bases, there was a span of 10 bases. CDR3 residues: CASSVGGGSEQYF. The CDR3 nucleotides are TGTGCCAGCAGCGTAGGAGGAGGGAGCGAGCAGTACTTC. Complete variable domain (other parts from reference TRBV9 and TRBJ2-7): DSGVTQTPKHLITATGQRVTLRCSPRSGDLSVYWYQQSLDQGLQFLIQYYNGEERAKGNILERFSAQQFPDLHSELNLSSLELGDSALYFCASSVGGGSEQYFGPGTRLTVT.

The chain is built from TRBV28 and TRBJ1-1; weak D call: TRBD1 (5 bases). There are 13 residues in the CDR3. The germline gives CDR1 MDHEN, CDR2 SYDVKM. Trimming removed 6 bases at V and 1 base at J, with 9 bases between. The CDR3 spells CASSTRGNTEAFF. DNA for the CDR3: TGTGCCAGCAGCACAAGGGGGAACACTGAAGCTTTCTTT.

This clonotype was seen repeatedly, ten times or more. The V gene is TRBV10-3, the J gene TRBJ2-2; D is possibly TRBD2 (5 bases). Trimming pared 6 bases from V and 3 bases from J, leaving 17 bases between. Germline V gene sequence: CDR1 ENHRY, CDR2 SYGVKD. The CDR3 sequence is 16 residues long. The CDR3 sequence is CAISQRSVGDTGELFF. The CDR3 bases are TGTGCCATCAGCCAGCGTAGCGTCGGTGACACCGGGGAGCTGTTTTTT.

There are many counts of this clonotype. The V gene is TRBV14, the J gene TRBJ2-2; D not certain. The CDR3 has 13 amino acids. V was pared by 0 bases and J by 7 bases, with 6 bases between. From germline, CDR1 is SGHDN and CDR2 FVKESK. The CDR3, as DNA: TGTGCCAGCAGCCAAGACAGGTTCGGGGAGCTGTTTTTT. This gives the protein CASSQDRFGELFF.

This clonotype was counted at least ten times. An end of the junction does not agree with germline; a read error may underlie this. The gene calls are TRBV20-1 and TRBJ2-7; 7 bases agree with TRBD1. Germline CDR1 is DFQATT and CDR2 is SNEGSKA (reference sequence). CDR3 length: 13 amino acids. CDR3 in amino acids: CSVRKTGQYEQYF. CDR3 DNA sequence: TGCAGTGTTAGAAAGACAGGGCAATACGAGCAGTACTTC.

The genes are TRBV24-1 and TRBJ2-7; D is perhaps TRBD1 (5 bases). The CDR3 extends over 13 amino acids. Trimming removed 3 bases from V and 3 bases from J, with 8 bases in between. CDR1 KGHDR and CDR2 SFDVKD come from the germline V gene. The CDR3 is CATSDPGHYEQYF. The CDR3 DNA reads TGTGCCACCAGTGATCCCGGACACTACGAGCAGTACTTC.

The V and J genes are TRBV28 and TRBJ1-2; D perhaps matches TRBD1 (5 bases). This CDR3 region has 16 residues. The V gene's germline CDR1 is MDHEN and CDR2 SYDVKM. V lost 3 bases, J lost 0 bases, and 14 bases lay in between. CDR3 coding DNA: TGTGCCAGCAGTTTGAAAGGGACGATAGCTAACTATGGCTACACCTTC. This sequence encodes CASSLKGTIANYGYTF.

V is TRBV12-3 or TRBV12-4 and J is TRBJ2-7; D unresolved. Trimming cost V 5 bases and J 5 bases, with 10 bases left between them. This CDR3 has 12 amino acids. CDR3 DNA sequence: TGTGCCAGCAGTGCCCCTAGGGACGAGCAGTACTTC. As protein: CASSAPRDEQYF.

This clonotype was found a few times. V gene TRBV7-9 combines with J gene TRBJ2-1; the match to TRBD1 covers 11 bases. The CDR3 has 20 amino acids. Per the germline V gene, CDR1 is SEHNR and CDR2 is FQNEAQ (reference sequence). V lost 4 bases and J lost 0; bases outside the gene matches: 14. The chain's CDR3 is CASSSPRTGGRSDSYNEQFF. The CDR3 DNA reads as TGTGCCAGCAGCTCCCCGCGGACAGGGGGCAGGTCGGACTCCTACAATGAGCAGTTCTTC.

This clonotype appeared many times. The DNA of the CDR3 is TGCAGTGCTGGACGGACTAGCGGGAGAGACGAGCAGTACTTC. This sequence encodes CSAGRTSGRDEQYF. The V gene is TRBV20-1, the J gene TRBJ2-7; TRBD2 aligns across 13 bases. V dropped 5 bases and J dropped 5; count of bases not matched to a gene: 6. Germline V gene lookup returns CDR1 DFQATT and CDR2 SNEGSKA (reference sequence). The CDR3 has 14 residues.

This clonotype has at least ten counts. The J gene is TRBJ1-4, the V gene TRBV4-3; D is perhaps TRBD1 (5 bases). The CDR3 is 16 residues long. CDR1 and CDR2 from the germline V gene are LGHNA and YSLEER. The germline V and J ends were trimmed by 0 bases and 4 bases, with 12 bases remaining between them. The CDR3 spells CASSQDRGFNNEKLFF. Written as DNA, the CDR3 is TGCGCCAGCAGCCAAGATCGGGGGTTCAATAATGAAAAACTGTTTTTT.

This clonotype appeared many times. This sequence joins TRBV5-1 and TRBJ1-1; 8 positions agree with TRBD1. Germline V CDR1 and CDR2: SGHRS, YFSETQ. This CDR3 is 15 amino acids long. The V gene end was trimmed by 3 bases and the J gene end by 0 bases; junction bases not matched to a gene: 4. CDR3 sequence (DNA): TGCGCCAGCAGCTGGACAGGGACCATGAACACTGAAGCTTTCTTT. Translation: CASSWTGTMNTEAFF.

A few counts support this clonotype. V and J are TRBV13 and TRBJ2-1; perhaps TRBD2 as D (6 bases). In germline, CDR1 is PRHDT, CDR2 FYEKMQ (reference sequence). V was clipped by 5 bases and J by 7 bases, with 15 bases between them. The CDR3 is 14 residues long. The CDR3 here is CASSPGLPHNEQFF. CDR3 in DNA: TGTGCCAGCAGCCCGGGACTGCCTCATAATGAGCAGTTCTTC.